The 27 T cell receptor beta chains below were found in one sample sequenced in a study of cytomegalovirus exposure and HLA in healthy donors. Primers for the PCR totalled 60 Vbeta and 13 Jbeta. The repertoire was sequenced with immunoSEQ multiplex PCR; TCRdb's copy has only in-frame clones and lacks some. The table has more than 85,000 clones, just over 75% seen once. The material sequenced was PBMCs. These receptors were obtained from a man in his forties in good health and CMV-seropositive.

This clone was observed a handful of times. J is TRBJ1-5 and V is TRBV30, with 8 positions matching TRBD1. This CDR3 contains 16 residues. V lost 0 bases, J lost 4 bases, and 8 bases stayed unmatched. The germline V gene encodes CDR1 GTSNPN and CDR2 SVGIG (reference sequence). In DNA, the CDR3 is TGTGCCTGGAGTGTATCCAGGGGGCTAGTTAATCAGCCCCAGCATTTT. Translating it yields CAWSVSRGLVNQPQHF.

This clone was detected only a few times. The chain combines TRBV21-1 with TRBJ2-1; the table's D call, TRBD1, was not checked against the DNA. TRBV21-1 is termed a pseudogene. The CDR3 spans 15 residues. CDR3 sequence reads: CASSKELQVDNEQFF. The CDR3 region has the DNA TGTGCCAGCAGCAAAGAACTACAGGTGGACAATGAGCAGTTCTTC.

This chain uses TRBV19 with TRBJ1-4; 9 bases line up with TRBD1. The CDR3 is 15 amino acids. Per germline, CDR1 LNHDA and CDR2 SQIVND (reference sequence). With V trimmed by 1 base and J by 7 bases, 4 bases remained unmatched. In DNA form, the CDR3 reads TGTGCCAGTAGTATAGTGACAGGGGGTGGTGAAAAACTGTTTTTT. Encoded protein: CASSIVTGGGEKLFF.

Worth noting for this clone: A read error may produce the germline difference seen at one junction end. V and J are TRBV7-9 and TRBJ2-1; 11 bases line up with TRBD1. The germline V gene encodes CDR1 SEHNR and CDR2 FQNEAQ (reference sequence). CDR3 length: 15 residues. CDR3 loop: CSSSLWGTGGREQFF. The DNA for the CDR3 is TGTTCCAGCAGCTTATGGGGGACAGGGGGACGCGAGCAGTTCTTC.

V gene TRBV30 combines with J gene TRBJ2-3, with TRBD1 as a possible D gene (6 bases). This CDR3 is built from 13 residues. Deletions cut 2 bases from V and 4 bases from J, with 10 bases between. Germline loops: CDR1 GTSNPN, CDR2 SVGIG (reference sequence). The CDR3 coding sequence is TGTGCCTGGAGTACCAGGGGCGCAGATACGCAGTATTTT. Its protein is CAWSTRGADTQYF.

The chain joins TRBV27 to TRBJ2-1; D might be TRBD1 (6 bases). The CDR3 runs 16 residues. The germline V gene encodes CDR1 MNHEY and CDR2 SMNVEV (reference sequence). Trimming stripped 5 bases from V and 4 bases from J, with 18 bases between. The chain's CDR3 is CASSPLQGSSYNEQFF. DNA of the CDR3: TGTGCCAGCAGTCCGCTCCAGGGGAGCAGTTACAATGAGCAGTTCTTC.

V and J are TRBV30 and TRBJ1-2; D call uncertain. V was trimmed by 4 bases and J by 3 bases, leaving 15 bases between them. The CDR3 loop spans 14 amino acids. The germline V gene encodes CDR1 GTSNPN and CDR2 SVGIG (reference sequence). CDR3: CAWTAAVYHYGYTF. CDR3 bases: TGTGCCTGGACGGCGGCCGTTTACCACTATGGCTACACCTTC.

The chain combines TRBV28 with TRBJ2-7; 10 bases agree with TRBD1. J gave up 2 bases and V 7 bases, and 8 bases lay outside the gene matches. The V gene's germline CDR1 is MDHEN and CDR2 SYDVKM. CDR3 length: 15 residues. The CDR3: CASNPIGTGAYEQYF. In DNA, the CDR3 is TGTGCCAGCAACCCGATAGGGACAGGGGCCTACGAGCAGTACTTC.

The V gene is TRBV19, the J gene TRBJ2-1; possibly TRBD2 for D (5 bases). The CDR3 covers 15 residues. The germline V gene has CDR1 LNHDA and CDR2 SQIVND (reference sequence). Deletions cut 9 bases from V and 0 bases from J, with 15 bases between. The CDR3 DNA reads TGTGCCAGCACGGTTGGACTGAGCTCCTACAATGAGCAGTTCTTC. This gives the protein CASTVGLSSYNEQFF. Together with reference TRBV19 and TRBJ2-1, the CDR3 gives the full variable domain: DGGITQSPKYLFRKEGQNVTLSCEQNLNHDAMYWYRQDPGQGLRLIYYSQIVNDFQKGDIAEGYSVSREKKESFPLTVTSAQKNPTAFYLCASTVGLSSYNEQFFGPGTRLTVL.

This rearrangement joins TRBV6-5 to TRBJ2-1; weak D call: TRBD1 (6 bases). The CDR3 sequence is 15 residues long. V lost 5 bases to trimming and J lost 3 bases, with 14 bases between them. The germline CDR1 and CDR2 sequences are MNHEY and SVGAGI. The CDR3 region has the DNA TGTGCCAGCAGTCTCGCCGGGACAAACTACAATGAGCAGTTCTTC. Translation: CASSLAGTNYNEQFF.

This chain links TRBV4-3 with TRBJ2-1; D not certain. The CDR3 has 16 amino acids. The germline V and J ends were trimmed by 0 bases and 2 bases, with 11 bases remaining between them. The germline CDR1 and CDR2 sequences are LGHNA and YSLEER. The CDR3 coding sequence is TGCGCCAGCAGCCAAGATGGAAGCGAGGCCTACAATGAGCAGTTCTTC. It encodes CASSQDGSEAYNEQFF.

There are a few counts of this clone. CDR3 region: CASSLGGTGSYEQYF. The CDR3 nucleotides are TGTGCCAGCAGTTTGGGGGGGACAGGGAGCTACGAGCAGTACTTC. V gene TRBV28 combines with J gene TRBJ2-5; TRBD1 matches at 9 bases. The closer fit of TRBJ2-7 to the DNA end suggests the J call may be wrong. This CDR3 region has 15 residues. The germline V gene has CDR1 MDHEN and CDR2 SYDVKM.

The gene calls are TRBV28 and TRBJ1-5, with D possibly TRBD1 on 6 matching bases. Trimming took off 3 bases at V and 9 bases at J, with 18 bases between the two ends. Germline CDR1 is MDHEN and CDR2 is SYDVKM. This CDR3 region has 15 residues. The DNA for the CDR3 is TGTGCCAGCAGTTTTTCCGCCAGGGGTCAGAGGCCCCAGCATTTT. It is translated as CASSFSARGQRPQHF.

The V gene is TRBV11-2, the J gene TRBJ1-1; TRBD1 agrees at 7 bases. Per the germline V gene, CDR1 is SGHAT and CDR2 is FQNNGV. With 1 base clipped from V and 1 base from J, the junction kept 0 bases outside the gene matches. This CDR3 spans 14 amino acids. The CDR3 spells CASSLGTGNTEAFF. DNA for the CDR3: TGTGCCAGCAGCTTAGGGACAGGGAACACTGAAGCTTTCTTT.

In the case of this clone: One junction end disagrees with the germline gene, perhaps due to a read error. Other DNA sequences in this specimen translate into the identical CDR3. The J gene is TRBJ2-1, the V gene TRBV5-1; TRBD2 aligns across 8 bases. From germline, CDR1 is SGHRS and CDR2 YFSETQ. CDR3 length: 18 amino acids. The CDR3 DNA follows: TGCGCCAGCAGCCGGGGATTTAGCGGGACACAAGTCGGTGATGAACAGTTCTTC. Protein sequence: CASSRGFSGTQVGDEQFF.

The chain employs TRBV27 and TRBJ2-7; weak D call: TRBD2 (6 bases). The CDR3 sequence is 16 residues long. From germline, CDR1 is MNHEY and CDR2 SMNVEV (reference sequence). V lost 6 bases, J lost 0 bases, and 18 bases lay in between. As DNA, the CDR3 is TGTGCCAGCAGATCTCCAGCGGGCCAAAGCTCCTACGAGCAGTACTTC. Its translation is CASRSPAGQSSYEQYF.

For this clone: Germline is not matched at one junction end, which may reflect a read error. The chain recombines TRBV18 with TRBJ2-1, with TRBD2 as a possible D gene (6 bases). Germline V gene sequence: CDR1 KGHSH, CDR2 LQKENI. The CDR3 contains 12 residues. The CDR3 DNA reads TGTGCCGGCTCACCTGGGACTAATGAGCAGTTCTTC. Protein sequence: CAGSPGTNEQFF.

The V gene is TRBV11-3, the J gene TRBJ2-5; weak D call: TRBD2 (5 bases). Germline CDR1 and CDR2: SGHNT and YENEEA. The CDR3 totals 14 residues. V lost 0 bases and J lost 2, with 7 bases in between. The CDR3 DNA sequence: TGTGCCAGCAGCTTAGAACCGGGACAAGAGACCCAGTACTTC. This translates into CASSLEPGQETQYF.

Comment on this clone: The junction departs from germline at one end; a sequencing error may be responsible. The DNA for the CDR3 is TGTGCCAGCAGCCTAACTAGCGGGGGGCTGGAGACCCAGTACTTC. Translating it yields CASSLTSGGLETQYF. The V gene is TRBV7-3, the J gene TRBJ2-5; TRBD2 matches at 12 bases. Germline CDR1 SGHTA, CDR2 FQGTGA. This CDR3 contains 15 residues.

This chain joins TRBV7-6 and TRBJ1-1; 9 bases are a match to TRBD1. V gave up 4 bases and J gave up 3 bases; unmatched junction bases: 9. Germline V gives CDR1 SGHVS, CDR2 FNYEAQ. CDR3 length: 16 amino acids. CDR3 amino acids: CASSSTGGEMHTEAFF. The CDR3, as DNA: TGTGCCAGCAGCTCGACAGGGGGGGAAATGCACACTGAAGCTTTCTTT.

The gene calls are TRBV4-3 and TRBJ1-1; D is undetermined. Trimming removed 4 bases from V and 6 bases from J, with 12 bases in between. CDR1 is LGHNA, CDR2 YSLEER, per germline. CDR3 length equals 13 residues. This CDR3 is CASSLDSGAEAFF. The CDR3 DNA is TGCGCCAGCAGCCTGGACTCTGGGGCTGAAGCTTTCTTT.

This clone was detected only once. The V and J genes are TRBV29-1 and TRBJ1-1, with 8 bases fitting TRBD1. Germline V gene data show CDR1 as SQVTM and CDR2 as ANQGSEA. V dropped 4 bases and J dropped 6; count of bases not matched to a gene: 4. The CDR3 has 12 amino acids. CDR3 protein: CSVVQGASEAFF. Written as DNA, the CDR3 is TGCAGCGTTGTCCAGGGGGCTTCTGAAGCTTTCTTT.

This chain connects TRBV2 to TRBJ2-5; 7 positions match TRBD2. The CDR3 contains 12 residues. Looked up from germline, CDR1 is SNHLY and CDR2 is FYNNEI. The V and J ends lost 11 bases and 5 bases, in that order; junction bases with no gene match: 8. The CDR3 DNA sequence: TGTGCCGCAGGACTAGACCGGGAGACCCAGTACTTC. This gives the protein CAAGLDRETQYF.

For this clone: At one end the junction does not follow the germline gene, possibly because of a read error. The chain links TRBV7-9 to TRBJ2-7; a possible D gene is TRBD2 (5 bases). The length of the CDR3 is 14 residues. Germline V gene data show CDR1 as SEHNR and CDR2 as FQNEAQ (reference sequence). CDR3 in DNA: TGTTCCAGCAGCTCCACGACTAAATCCTACGAGCAGTACTTC. Amino acids: CSSSSTTKSYEQYF.

The chain couples TRBV6-6 to TRBJ2-1; perhaps TRBD2 as D (5 bases). This CDR3 region has 15 residues. CDR1 and CDR2 (germline): MNHNY, SVGAGI (reference sequence). Trimming left V 6 bases short and J 8 bases short, with 20 bases between. CDR3 DNA sequence: TGTGCCAGCAGGGCTACTAGGACGGGATTAGATGAGCAGTTCTTC. Protein: CASRATRTGLDEQFF.

The sample holds a few counts of this clone. The chain carries TRBV6-6 and TRBJ1-5, with D perhaps matching TRBD1 (6 bases). V lost 2 bases, J lost 0 bases, and 11 bases lay in between. The CDR3 extends over 16 amino acids. Per the germline V gene, CDR1 is MNHNY and CDR2 is SVGAGI (reference sequence). The CDR3 DNA reads as TGTGCCAGCAGTTACAGGACAGTAAATAGCAATCAGCCCCAGCATTTT. This translates into CASSYRTVNSNQPQHF.

The V gene is TRBV28, the J gene TRBJ1-1, with D tentatively TRBD1 (5 bases). The CDR3 runs to 15 residues. Germline V gene lookup returns CDR1 MDHEN and CDR2 SYDVKM. The V gene lost 3 bases and the J gene lost 7 bases, with 18 bases spanning the gap. CDR3 protein: CASSFLRGGYGEAFF. The DNA for the CDR3 is TGTGCCAGCAGTTTCCTCCGGGGGGGGTACGGTGAAGCTTTCTTT.